One sample yielded the 9 T cell receptor beta chains listed below, sequenced in a study of T cells in women clearing cervical HPV infection. Sequencing was performed with immunoSEQ multiplex PCR; in TCRdb, only in-frame clones are kept and a portion is missing. Its listing shows tens of thousands of clones. The sequenced material came from blood buffy coat. The receptors were gathered from a woman aged 18 to 75 with a cervical HPV16 infection that either progressed to CIN3+ or cleared (not recorded which).

In regard to this clone: The missing CDR3 end, 3 residues past where the read stops, is filled in from the germline J gene. The genes are TRBV5-1 and TRBJ1-4; maybe TRBD1 (5 bases). The germline V gene has CDR1 SGHRS and CDR2 YFSETQ. CDR3 size: 15 residues. V lost 4 bases, J lost 0 bases, and 10 bases lay in between. The CDR3 DNA, read in part, is TGCGCCAGCAGCCCCGCAGGGACAACTAATGAAAAA. Translated: CASSPAGTTNEK. In full, the CDR3 is CASSPAGTTNEKLFF.

In the case of this clone: The read ends 3 residues before the CDR3 terminus; that terminus is restored from the germline J gene. The chain links TRBV28 to TRBJ2-7; D not certain. Germline assignment: CDR1 MDHEN and CDR2 SYDVKM. The CDR3 runs 11 residues. V lost 5 bases and J lost 4, with 6 bases in between. The CDR3 here is CASSPKYEQYF. The DNA read from the CDR3 is TGTGCCAGCAGTCCCAAATACGAG.

As regards this clone: The read comes to an end 3 residues before the CDR3 does, leaving the germline J gene to fill in the end. The chain employs TRBV7-2 and TRBJ1-2, with 9 positions matching TRBD1. This CDR3 has 15 amino acids. Germline CDR1 reads SGHTA; CDR2 reads FQGNSA. The CDR3 reads CASSPRADRGKGYTF. Partial CDR3 DNA: TGTGCCAGCAGCCCCCGAGCTGACAGGGGGAAAGGC.

The sequenced CDR3 bases are TGTGCCAGCAGCTTAGTTATGGGCAACTATGGC. This translates into CASSLVMGNYG. The whole CDR3 reads CASSLVMGNYGYTF. This rearrangement joins TRBV11-2 to TRBJ1-2; D uncertain. The read ends 3 residues early relative to the CDR3; the germline J gene fills the gap. Between the trimmed V and J ends, which lost 1 base and 2 bases, there was a span of 8 bases. This CDR3 is built from 14 residues. Germline loops: CDR1 SGHAT, CDR2 FQNNGV.

A note on this clone: The CDR3 end falls 3 residues outside the read, so it is completed with the germline J gene. The chain carries TRBV20-1 and TRBJ2-2; 7 bases map to TRBD1. Per the germline V gene, CDR1 is DFQATT and CDR2 is SNEGSKA (reference sequence). Trimming removed 4 bases from V and 6 bases from J; junction bases left unmatched: 8. The length of the CDR3 is 14 residues. CDR3 residues: CSAMTTGYAGELFF. Incomplete CDR3 DNA: TGCAGTGCTATGACGACAGGGTACGCCGGGGAG.

Note on this clone: The read stops 3 residues short of the end of the CDR3; the missing end is completed from the germline J gene. The gene calls are TRBV6-1 and TRBJ2-1, with 11 nucleotides matching TRBD2. The trim removed 0 bases at V and 0 bases at J, leaving 7 bases unmatched. This CDR3 is built from 19 residues. Germline-derived CDR1 and CDR2 are MNHNS and SASEGT. Partial CDR3 DNA: TGTGCCAGCAGTGAAGCAAGGGGACTAGCGGACCTCTCCTACAATGAG. Translating it yields CASSEARGLADLSYNE. The complete CDR3 protein is CASSEARGLADLSYNEQFF.

Notes on this clone: The sequenced fragment ends 3 residues before the CDR3 boundary, so the rest is inferred from the germline J gene. The V call is TRBV20-1, the J call TRBJ2-1, with 11 bases that match TRBD2. J was trimmed by 8 bases and V by 2 bases; bases with no gene match: 14. Germline CDR1 and CDR2: DFQATT and SNEGSKA (reference sequence). This CDR3 has 17 residues. The CDR3 region is CSARPLAGGGHGDEQFF. The sequenced part of the CDR3 DNA is TGCAGTGCTAGACCCCTAGCGGGAGGAGGCCATGGGGATGAG.

Note on this clone: The read terminates 3 residues ahead of where the CDR3 ends, so the germline J gene completes it. The gene calls are TRBV5-1 and TRBJ1-3, with D tentatively TRBD1 (5 bases). The CDR3 length is 17 residues. CDR1 is SGHRS and CDR2 is YFSETQ in the germline V gene. The V end was cut by 0 bases, the J end by 1 base, with 14 bases between. The CDR3 sequence: CASSLALTRESGNTIYF. CDR3 bases read: TGCGCCAGCAGCTTGGCCTTGACCAGGGAATCTGGAAACACC.

With respect to this clone: The sequence runs out 3 residues before the end of the CDR3; the remainder is reconstructed from the germline J gene. The chain recombines TRBV5-5 with TRBJ2-7, with D perhaps TRBD1 (5 bases). CDR1 SGHKS and CDR2 YYEKEE come from the germline V gene (reference sequence). The ends were cut back, 0 bases at V and 1 base at J, with 8 bases in the middle. This CDR3 is 14 amino acids long. Here the CDR3 reads CASSLDGASYEQYF. The part of the CDR3 DNA that was read is TGTGCCAGCAGCTTGGATGGGGCATCCTACGAG.